The 7 T cell receptor beta chains below all came from one sample that was sequenced in a study of cytomegalovirus exposure and HLA in healthy donors. Use of 60 Vbeta and 13 Jbeta primers characterized the PCR. Some clones are missing from TCRdb's copy, which holds only in-frame ones; the method was immunoSEQ multiplex PCR. This table has 160,000 or so clones, around 80% appearing once. Sequenced: PBMCs. The receptors derive from a man aged 35-49 years in good health and CMV-seronegative.

This chain joins TRBV6-6 and TRBJ1-5, with 11 bases lining up with TRBD1. Germline CDR1 is MNHNY and CDR2 is SVGAGI (reference sequence). The V gene end was trimmed by 2 bases and the J gene end by 7 bases; junction bases not matched to a gene: 4. The CDR3 totals 15 residues. The CDR3 loop is CASSYGQGARQPQHF. The CDR3 coding sequence is TGTGCCAGCAGTTACGGACAGGGGGCGAGGCAGCCCCAGCATTTT.

This sequence joins TRBV5-1 and TRBJ2-3, with unresolved D. Germline lookup yields CDR1 SGHRS and CDR2 YFSETQ. The germline V and J ends were trimmed by 5 bases and 2 bases, with 15 bases remaining between them. This CDR3 is 15 amino acids long. The CDR3: CASRNRLTSTDTQYF. The CDR3 DNA sequence: TGCGCCAGCAGGAATCGTTTGACTTCCACAGATACGCAGTATTTT.

This rearrangement joins TRBV28 to TRBJ2-7; possibly TRBD2 for D (6 bases). Germline-derived CDR1 and CDR2 are MDHEN and SYDVKM. The ends were cut back, 7 bases at V and 6 bases at J, with 25 bases in the middle. The CDR3 sequence is 16 residues long. The CDR3 protein is CASTTLRGGIQGEQYF. CDR3 DNA: TGTGCCAGCACCACCCTTAGGGGCGGGATCCAGGGCGAGCAGTACTTC. Complete variable domain (other parts from reference TRBV28 and TRBJ2-7): DVKVTQSSRYLVKRTGEKVFLECVQDMDHENMFWYRQDPGLGLRLIYFSYDVKMKEKGDIPEGYSVSREKKERFSLILESASTNQTSMYLCASTTLRGGIQGEQYFGPGTRLTVT.

J is TRBJ2-3 and V is TRBV6-4; TRBD2 matches 9 bases. This CDR3 is 18 amino acids long. Germline V gene lookup returns CDR1 MRHNA and CDR2 SNTAGT. The V and J ends lost 8 bases and 6 bases, in that order; junction bases with no gene match: 21. The CDR3: CASLGGPSAREGPDTQYF. Written as DNA, the CDR3 is TGTGCCAGCCTCGGAGGGCCGTCCGCGCGGGAGGGCCCGGATACGCAGTATTTT.

This clone was picked up a small number of times. The J gene is TRBJ2-1, the V gene TRBV28; 7 positions match TRBD1. Trimming took 3 bases from V and 0 from J; bases not matched to a gene: 5. This CDR3 is built from 16 residues. Germline V gene sequence: CDR1 MDHEN, CDR2 SYDVKM. CDR3 loop: CASSFRGLSSYNEQFF. In nucleotides, the CDR3 is TGTGCCAGCAGTTTTAGGGGGCTCAGCTCCTACAATGAGCAGTTCTTC.

This chain uses TRBV6-5 with TRBJ1-2; D is perhaps TRBD1 (6 bases). With 3 bases removed from V and 6 bases from J, the gap between germline ends came to 17 bases. The germline gives CDR1 MNHEY, CDR2 SVGAGI. The CDR3 length is 15 residues. This CDR3 reads CASSYSVNKGDGYTF. CDR3 sequence (DNA): TGTGCCAGCAGTTATTCGGTGAATAAGGGGGATGGCTACACCTTC.

J is TRBJ2-7 and V is TRBV18, with D perhaps matching TRBD2 (6 bases). Germline V gene lookup returns CDR1 KGHSH and CDR2 LQKENI. This CDR3 has 15 amino acids. The germline V and J ends were trimmed by 3 bases and 0 bases, with 12 bases remaining between them. The CDR3 sequence: CASSPGASASYEQYF. The CDR3 region has the DNA TGTGCCAGCTCACCCGGGGCTAGCGCCTCCTACGAGCAGTACTTC.